The rows below give T cell receptor beta chains drawn from one sample of a study of CD8 T cells in ankylosing spondylitis. Each CDR3 protein gets one entry after TCRdb re-called the 5' RACE reads with MiXCR. The sample contains tens of thousands of distinct CDR3 sequences, 6.5% to 9% of which appear only once. The source material was blood. These receptor sequences come from a male donor with ankylosing spondylitis or in good health (not recorded which). CDR3s include the opening cysteine and the closing phenylalanine or tryptophan. The D gene is left open where the match is weak. Expanded clones get a size class; other rows say once, few or many, or leave the size out.

>.|TRBV29-1|few|TRBJ1-1|13
TGCAGCGTCCGACCGGACCCAAACACTGAAGCTTTCTTT
CSVRPDPNTEAFF
>TRBD1|TRBV28|many|TRBJ2-5|16
TGTGCCAGCAGCGGACTCGACAGGGCGAGTTTGAAGACCCAGTACTTC
CASSGLDRASLKTQYF
>.|TRBV14|.|TRBJ1-4|15
TGTGCCAGCAGCCAAGATCTGGGGTATAATGAAAAACTGTTTTTT
CASSQDLGYNEKLFF
>TRBD2|TRBV20-1|.|TRBJ2-5|13
TGCAGTACACTAGCGGGCAGTGGAGAGACCCAGTACTTC
CSTLAGSGETQYF
>TRBD1|TRBV24-1|.|TRBJ1-5|16
TGTGCCACCAGTGATCCCCGGGACAGAAGCAATCAGCCCCAGCATTTT
CATSDPRDRSNQPQHF
>.|TRBV6-2/TRBV6-3|.|TRBJ1-1|14
TGTGCCAGCAGTTACTCGGGGGGTCTCTCTGAAGCTTTCTTT
CASSYSGGLSEAFF
>.|TRBV28|few|TRBJ2-2|16
TGTGCCAGCAGCCTGGGCAGGGGCCGGAACACCGGGGAGCTGTTTTTT
CASSLGRGRNTGELFF
>.|TRBV4-1|.|TRBJ2-2|15
TGCGCCAGCAGCCCCCGATCCGAGGGCACCGGGGAGCTGTTTTTT
CASSPRSEGTGELFF
>.|TRBV29-1|few|TRBJ2-3|13
TGCAGCGTTGAATTGCCTAGCACAGATACGCAGTATTTT
CSVELPSTDTQYF
>.|TRBV2|.|TRBJ2-7|12
TGTGCCAGCAGTGTCACCTCCTACGAGCAGTACTTC
CASSVTSYEQYF
>.|TRBV12-3/TRBV12-4|many|TRBJ2-1|13
TGTGCCAGCAACCGGGAGCGTTACAATGAGCAGTTCTTC
CASNRERYNEQFF
>.|TRBV29-1|few|TRBJ2-3|12
TGCAGTTGGAGGGTTCAAGCAGATACGCAGTATTTT
CSWRVQADTQYF
>.|TRBV7-2|few|TRBJ2-2|16
TGTGCCAGCAGCTTAACCAAAAGCACGAACACCGGGGAGCTGTTTTTT
CASSLTKSTNTGELFF
>TRBD1|TRBV12-3/TRBV12-4|few|TRBJ1-4|15
TGTGCCAGCAGGCTTGGGACAGGGAATTATGAAAAACTGTTTTTT
CASRLGTGNYEKLFF
>.|TRBV20-1|.|TRBJ2-3|13
TGCAGTGCTAGAGGCCGATTCACAGATACGCAGTATTTT
CSARGRFTDTQYF
>.|TRBV27|few|TRBJ1-1|14
TGTGCCAGCAGTCGGACCCCAGGAAGGGCTGAAGCTTTCTTT
CASSRTPGRAEAFF
>.|TRBV7-9|few|TRBJ2-5|16
TGTGCCAGCAGCTTAAGAGTCGGGCGGGACCAAGAGACCCAGTACTTC
CASSLRVGRDQETQYF
>.|TRBV12-3/TRBV12-4|.|TRBJ2-1|16
TGTGCCAGCAGTCCCGGGGCTTACAGCTCCTACAATGAGCAGTTCTTC
CASSPGAYSSYNEQFF
>.|TRBV27|few|TRBJ1-5|13
TGTGCCAGCAGTTTGGGGCGCAATCAGCCCCAGCATTTT
CASSLGRNQPQHF
>TRBD2|TRBV3-1|.|TRBJ2-1|15
TGTGCCAGCGGGGTAGCGGGAGGCCGTGGGGATGAGCAGTTCTTC
CASGVAGGRGDEQFF
>.|TRBV2|few|TRBJ2-3|15
TGTGCCAGCAGCCCCCTAGCGTCTAGCACAGATACGCAGTATTTT
CASSPLASSTDTQYF
>.|TRBV11-3|few|TRBJ1-1|13
TGTGCCAGCAGCCGGCAGATGAACACTGAAGCTTTCTTT
CASSRQMNTEAFF
>.|TRBV29-1|few|TRBJ1-1|11
TGCAGCTTTGAGGTGAACACTGAAGCTTTCTTT
CSFEVNTEAFF
>.|TRBV6-5|.|TRBJ2-3|15
TGTGCCAGCAGTTACCGAGGGTCTCCCACAGATACGCAGTATTTT
CASSYRGSPTDTQYF
>.|TRBV20-1|.|TRBJ2-1|15
TGCAGTGCTAGAGTTGCGGTCGGGGGCTACAATGAGCAGTTCTTC
CSARVAVGGYNEQFF
>.|TRBV7-3|few|TRBJ2-1|16
TGTGCCAGCAGCACCGGGGGCGGGACAAGATACAATGAGCAGTTCTTC
CASSTGGGTRYNEQFF
>.|TRBV5-5|few|TRBJ2-2|13
TGTGCCAGCAGCTTGTTAGGGACCGGGGAGCTGTTTTTT
CASSLLGTGELFF
>.|TRBV20-1|many|TRBJ2-7|11
TGCAGTGCTAGGGACAGCTACGAGCAGTACTTC
CSARDSYEQYF
>.|TRBV12-3/TRBV12-4|many|TRBJ1-1|15
TGTGCCAGCAGCTCGTCCGGACAGACAAACACTGAAGCTTTCTTT
CASSSSGQTNTEAFF
>.|TRBV29-1|.|TRBJ1-2|12
TGCAGCGTTGGTATGGGTACTGGTGGCTACACCTTC
CSVGMGTGGYTF
>.|TRBV24-1|few|TRBJ2-1|14
TGTGCCACCAGTGATTTGGGCAGCTACAATGAGCAGTTCTTC
CATSDLGSYNEQFF
>.|TRBV13|many|TRBJ2-3|15
TGTGCCAGCAGCACTGGACCGGGGAGGAGCCACGAGCAGTATTTT
CASSTGPGRSHEQYF
>.|TRBV20-1|many|TRBJ2-4|11
TGCAGAATCGACAGGTCGAACATTCAGTACTTC
CRIDRSNIQYF
>TRBD1|TRBV7-3|few|TRBJ2-2|16
TGTGCCAGCAGCTCGGGACAGGGATTATGGACCGGGGAGCTGTTTTTT
CASSSGQGLWTGELFF
>.|TRBV5-1|.|TRBJ2-7|14
TGCGCCAGCAGCTCCCGGGGCGAGACCTACGAGCAGTACTTC
CASSSRGETYEQYF
>.|TRBV5-1|.|TRBJ2-3|15
TGCGCCAGCAGCGGGGGCGCGGGGAGCACAGATACGCAGTATTTT
CASSGGAGSTDTQYF
>.|TRBV5-1|few|TRBJ1-1|15
TGCGCCAGCAGCTTGGAGCAGGGGATGAACACTGAAGCTTTCTTT
CASSLEQGMNTEAFF